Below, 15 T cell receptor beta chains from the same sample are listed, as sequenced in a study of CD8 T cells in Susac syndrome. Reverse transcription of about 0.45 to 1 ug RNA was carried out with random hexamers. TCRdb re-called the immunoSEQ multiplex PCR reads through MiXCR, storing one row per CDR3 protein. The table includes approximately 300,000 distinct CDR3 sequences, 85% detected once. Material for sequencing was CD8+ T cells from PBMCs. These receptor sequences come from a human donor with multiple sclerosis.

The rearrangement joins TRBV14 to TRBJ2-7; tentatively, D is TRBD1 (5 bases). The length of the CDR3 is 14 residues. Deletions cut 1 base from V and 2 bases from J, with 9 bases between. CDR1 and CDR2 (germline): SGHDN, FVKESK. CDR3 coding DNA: TGTGCCAGCAGCCAAGGGCTGACAGCCTACGAGCAGTACTTC. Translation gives CASSQGLTAYEQYF.

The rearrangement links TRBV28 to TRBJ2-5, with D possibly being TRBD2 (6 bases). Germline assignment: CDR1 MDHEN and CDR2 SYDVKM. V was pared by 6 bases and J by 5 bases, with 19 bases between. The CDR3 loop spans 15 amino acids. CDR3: CASRAGTFFTETQYF. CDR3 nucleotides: TGTGCCAGCAGAGCCGGGACTTTCTTTACCGAGACCCAGTACTTC.

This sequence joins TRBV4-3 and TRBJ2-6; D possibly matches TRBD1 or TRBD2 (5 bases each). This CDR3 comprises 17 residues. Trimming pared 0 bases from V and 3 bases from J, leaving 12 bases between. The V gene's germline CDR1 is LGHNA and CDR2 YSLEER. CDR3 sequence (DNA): TGCGCCAGCAGCCAAGAAAATTCAGGGAGTGGGGCCAACGTCCTGACTTTC. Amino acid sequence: CASSQENSGSGANVLTF.

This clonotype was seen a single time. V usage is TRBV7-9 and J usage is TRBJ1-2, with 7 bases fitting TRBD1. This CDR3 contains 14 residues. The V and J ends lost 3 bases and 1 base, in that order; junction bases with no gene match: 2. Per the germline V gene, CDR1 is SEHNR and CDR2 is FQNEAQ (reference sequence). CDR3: CASSFPGGNYGYTF. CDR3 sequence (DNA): TGTGCCAGCAGCTTTCCAGGGGGTAACTATGGCTACACCTTC.

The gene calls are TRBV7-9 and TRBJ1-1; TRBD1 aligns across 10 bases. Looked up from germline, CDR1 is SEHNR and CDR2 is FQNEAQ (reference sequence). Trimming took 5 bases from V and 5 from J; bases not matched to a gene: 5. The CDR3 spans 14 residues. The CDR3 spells CASSDWTGGTEAFF. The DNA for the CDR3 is TGTGCCAGCAGCGATTGGACAGGGGGAACTGAAGCTTTCTTT.

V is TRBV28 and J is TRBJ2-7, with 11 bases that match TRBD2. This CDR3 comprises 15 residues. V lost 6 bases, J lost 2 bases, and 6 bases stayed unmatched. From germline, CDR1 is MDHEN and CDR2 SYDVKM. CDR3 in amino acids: CASSDTSGSPYEQYF. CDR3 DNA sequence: TGTGCCAGCAGCGATACTAGCGGGAGCCCCTACGAGCAGTACTTC.

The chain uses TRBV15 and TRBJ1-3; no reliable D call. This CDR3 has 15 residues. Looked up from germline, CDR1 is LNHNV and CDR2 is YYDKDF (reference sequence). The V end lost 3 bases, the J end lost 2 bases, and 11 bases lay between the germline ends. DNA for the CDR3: TGTGCCACCAGCAGGCCCTTTAGGCCTGGAAACACCATATATTTT. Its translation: CATSRPFRPGNTIYF.

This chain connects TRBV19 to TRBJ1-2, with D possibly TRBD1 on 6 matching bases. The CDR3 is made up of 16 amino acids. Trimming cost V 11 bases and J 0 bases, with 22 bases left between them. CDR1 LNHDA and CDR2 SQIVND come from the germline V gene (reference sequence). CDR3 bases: TGTGCCGGCATCAACAGGGCCACGGGGGCTAACTATGGCTACACCTTC. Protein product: CAGINRATGANYGYTF.

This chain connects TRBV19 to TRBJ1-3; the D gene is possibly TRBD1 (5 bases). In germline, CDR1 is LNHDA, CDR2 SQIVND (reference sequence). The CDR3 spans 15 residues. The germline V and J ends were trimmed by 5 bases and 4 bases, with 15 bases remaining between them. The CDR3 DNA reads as TGTGCCAGTAGTCCGACAGACCTGGACGGAAACACCATATATTTT. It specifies CASSPTDLDGNTIYF.

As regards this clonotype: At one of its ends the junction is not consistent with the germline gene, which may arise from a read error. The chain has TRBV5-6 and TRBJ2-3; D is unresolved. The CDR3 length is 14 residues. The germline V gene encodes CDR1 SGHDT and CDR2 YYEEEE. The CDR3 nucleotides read TGTGCCAGCAACTTGGGCCTCGGATTAGATACGCAGTATTTT. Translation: CASNLGLGLDTQYF.

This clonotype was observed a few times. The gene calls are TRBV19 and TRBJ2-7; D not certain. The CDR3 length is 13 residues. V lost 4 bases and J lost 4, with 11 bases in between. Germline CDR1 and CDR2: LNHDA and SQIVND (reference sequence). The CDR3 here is CASSTRHRYEQYF. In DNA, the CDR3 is TGTGCCAGTAGTACCCGGCATAGGTACGAGCAGTACTTC.

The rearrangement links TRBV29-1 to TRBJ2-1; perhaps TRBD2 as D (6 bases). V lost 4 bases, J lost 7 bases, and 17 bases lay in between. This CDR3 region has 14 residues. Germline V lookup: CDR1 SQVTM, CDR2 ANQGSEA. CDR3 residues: CSVALEGGWNEQFF. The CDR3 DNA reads TGCAGCGTTGCGCTGGAGGGTGGGTGGAATGAGCAGTTCTTC.

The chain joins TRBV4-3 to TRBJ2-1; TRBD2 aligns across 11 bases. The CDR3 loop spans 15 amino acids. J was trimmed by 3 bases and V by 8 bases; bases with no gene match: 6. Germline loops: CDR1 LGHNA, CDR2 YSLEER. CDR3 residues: CASGHGTSGYNEQFF. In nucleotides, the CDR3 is TGCGCCAGCGGGCACGGGACTAGCGGCTACAATGAGCAGTTCTTC.

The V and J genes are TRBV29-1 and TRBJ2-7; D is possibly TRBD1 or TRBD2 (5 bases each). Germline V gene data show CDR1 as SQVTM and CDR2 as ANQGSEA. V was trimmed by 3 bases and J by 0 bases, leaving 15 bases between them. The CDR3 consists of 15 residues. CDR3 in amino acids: CSVEGDGASSYEQYF. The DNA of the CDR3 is TGCAGCGTTGAGGGGGACGGGGCATCCTCCTACGAGCAGTACTTC.

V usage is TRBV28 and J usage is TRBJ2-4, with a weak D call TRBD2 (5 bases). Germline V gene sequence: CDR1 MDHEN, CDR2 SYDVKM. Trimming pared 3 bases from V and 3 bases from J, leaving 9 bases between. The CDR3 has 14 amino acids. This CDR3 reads CASSFGVGKNIQYF. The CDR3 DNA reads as TGTGCCAGCAGTTTCGGGGTGGGCAAAAACATTCAGTACTTC.